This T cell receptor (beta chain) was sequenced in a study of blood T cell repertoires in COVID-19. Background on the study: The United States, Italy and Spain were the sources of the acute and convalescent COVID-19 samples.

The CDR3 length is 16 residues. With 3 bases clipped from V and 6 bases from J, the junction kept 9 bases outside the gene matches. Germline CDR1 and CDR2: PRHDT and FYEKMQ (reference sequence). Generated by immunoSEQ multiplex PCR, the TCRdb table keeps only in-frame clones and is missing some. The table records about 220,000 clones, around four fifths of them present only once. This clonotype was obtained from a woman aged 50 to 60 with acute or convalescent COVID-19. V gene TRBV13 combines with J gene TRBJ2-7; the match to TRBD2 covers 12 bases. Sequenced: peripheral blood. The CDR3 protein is CASSFTSSGRAGEQYF. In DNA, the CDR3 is TGTGCCAGCAGCTTTACTTCTAGCGGGAGGGCGGGCGAGCAGTACTTC.